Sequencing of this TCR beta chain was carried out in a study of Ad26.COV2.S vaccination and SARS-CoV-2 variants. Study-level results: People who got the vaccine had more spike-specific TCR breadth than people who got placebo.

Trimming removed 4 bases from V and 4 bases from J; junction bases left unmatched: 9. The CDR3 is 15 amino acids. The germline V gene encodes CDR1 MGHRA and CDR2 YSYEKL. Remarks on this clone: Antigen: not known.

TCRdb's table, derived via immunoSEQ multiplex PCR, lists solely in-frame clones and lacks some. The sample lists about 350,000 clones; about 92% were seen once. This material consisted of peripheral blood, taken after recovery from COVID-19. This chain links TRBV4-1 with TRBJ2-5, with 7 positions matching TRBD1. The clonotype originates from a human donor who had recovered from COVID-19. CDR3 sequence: CASSRSRTGGETQYF. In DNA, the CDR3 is TGCGCCAGCAGCCGAAGTCGGACAGGAGGAGAGACCCAGTACTTC.